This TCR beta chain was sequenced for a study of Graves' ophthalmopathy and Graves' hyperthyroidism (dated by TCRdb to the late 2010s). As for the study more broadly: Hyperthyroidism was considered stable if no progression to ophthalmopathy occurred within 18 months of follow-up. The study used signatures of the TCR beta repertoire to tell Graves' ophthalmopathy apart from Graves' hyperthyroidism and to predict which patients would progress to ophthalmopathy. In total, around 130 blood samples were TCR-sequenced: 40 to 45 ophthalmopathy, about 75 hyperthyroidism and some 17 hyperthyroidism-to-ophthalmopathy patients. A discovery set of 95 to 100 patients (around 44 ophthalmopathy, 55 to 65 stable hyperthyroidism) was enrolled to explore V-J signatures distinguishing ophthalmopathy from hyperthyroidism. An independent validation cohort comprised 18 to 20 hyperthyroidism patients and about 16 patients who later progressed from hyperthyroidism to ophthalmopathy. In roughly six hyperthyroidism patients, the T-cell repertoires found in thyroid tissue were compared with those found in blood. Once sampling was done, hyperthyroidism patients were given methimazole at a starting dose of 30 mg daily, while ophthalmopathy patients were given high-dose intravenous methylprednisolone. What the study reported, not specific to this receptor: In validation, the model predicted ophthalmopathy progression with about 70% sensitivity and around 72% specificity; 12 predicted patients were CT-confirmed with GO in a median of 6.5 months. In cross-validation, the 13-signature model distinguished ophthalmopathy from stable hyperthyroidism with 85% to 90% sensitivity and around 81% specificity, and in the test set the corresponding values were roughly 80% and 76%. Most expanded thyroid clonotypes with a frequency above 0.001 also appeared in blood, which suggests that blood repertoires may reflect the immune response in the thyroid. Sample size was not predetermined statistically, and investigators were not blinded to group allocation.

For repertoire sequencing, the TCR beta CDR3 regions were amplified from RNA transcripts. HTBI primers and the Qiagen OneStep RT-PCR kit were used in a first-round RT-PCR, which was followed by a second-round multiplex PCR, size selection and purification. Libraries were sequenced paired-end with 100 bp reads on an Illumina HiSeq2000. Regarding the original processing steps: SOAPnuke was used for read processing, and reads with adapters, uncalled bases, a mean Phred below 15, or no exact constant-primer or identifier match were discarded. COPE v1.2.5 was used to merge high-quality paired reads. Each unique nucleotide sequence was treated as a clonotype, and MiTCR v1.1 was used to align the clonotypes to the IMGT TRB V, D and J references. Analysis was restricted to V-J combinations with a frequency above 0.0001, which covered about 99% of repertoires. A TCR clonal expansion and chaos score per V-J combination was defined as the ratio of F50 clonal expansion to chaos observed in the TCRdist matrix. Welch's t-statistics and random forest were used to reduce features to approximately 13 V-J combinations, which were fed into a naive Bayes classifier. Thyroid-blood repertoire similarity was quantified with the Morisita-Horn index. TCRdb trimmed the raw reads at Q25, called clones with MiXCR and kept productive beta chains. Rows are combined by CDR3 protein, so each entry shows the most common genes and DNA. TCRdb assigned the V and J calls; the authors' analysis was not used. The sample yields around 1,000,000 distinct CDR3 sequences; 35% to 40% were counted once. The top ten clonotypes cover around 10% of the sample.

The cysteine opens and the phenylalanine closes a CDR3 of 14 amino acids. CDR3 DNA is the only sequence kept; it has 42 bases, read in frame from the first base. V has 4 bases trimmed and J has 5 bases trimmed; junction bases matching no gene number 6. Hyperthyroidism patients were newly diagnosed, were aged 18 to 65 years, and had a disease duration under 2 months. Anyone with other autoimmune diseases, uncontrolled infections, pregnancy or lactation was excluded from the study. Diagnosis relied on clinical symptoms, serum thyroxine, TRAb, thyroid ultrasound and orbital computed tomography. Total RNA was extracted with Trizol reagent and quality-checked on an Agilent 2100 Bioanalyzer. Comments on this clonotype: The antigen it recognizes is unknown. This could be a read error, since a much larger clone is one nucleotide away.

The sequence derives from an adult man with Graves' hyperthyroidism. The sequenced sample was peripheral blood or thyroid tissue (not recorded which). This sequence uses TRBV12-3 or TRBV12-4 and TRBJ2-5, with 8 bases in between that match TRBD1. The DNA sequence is TGTGCCAGCAGTTCAGCCAGGGGGCCGGAGACCCAGTACTTC. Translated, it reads CASSSARGPETQYF.